The clone carrying this T cell receptor (beta chain) occurred a few times. The target antigen is unknown. Each cDNA molecule carried a unique molecular identifier. TCRdb processed the 5' RACE reads anew with MiXCR; each CDR3 protein has one entry. The repertoire holds fewer than 65,000 distinct CDR3 sequences, with approximately 8% as singletons. The sample comes from a study of early T cells in non-severe SARS-CoV-2 infection. In the study overall: Unpaired chains resulted from sequencing bulk RNA of unsorted whole blood. Findings of the study overall: Comparison of clonotypes with VDJdb favored anti-spike CD8 responses while missing private and CD4 specificities.

Germline V gene lookup returns CDR1 SGHKS and CDR2 YYEKEE (reference sequence). The CDR3 length is 15 residues. V lost 4 bases and J lost 3; bases outside the gene matches: 6. Here the sequenced sample was whole blood, taken at baseline. This TCR derives from an adult who was a healthcare worker with PCR-confirmed SARS-CoV-2 infection or an uninfected control (not recorded which). The rearrangement joins TRBV5-5 to TRBJ2-5, with 10 positions matching TRBD2. DNA for the CDR3: TGTGCCAGCAGCCAAAGACTAGCGGGCAAAGAGACCCAGTACTTC. It yields the protein CASSQRLAGKETQYF.